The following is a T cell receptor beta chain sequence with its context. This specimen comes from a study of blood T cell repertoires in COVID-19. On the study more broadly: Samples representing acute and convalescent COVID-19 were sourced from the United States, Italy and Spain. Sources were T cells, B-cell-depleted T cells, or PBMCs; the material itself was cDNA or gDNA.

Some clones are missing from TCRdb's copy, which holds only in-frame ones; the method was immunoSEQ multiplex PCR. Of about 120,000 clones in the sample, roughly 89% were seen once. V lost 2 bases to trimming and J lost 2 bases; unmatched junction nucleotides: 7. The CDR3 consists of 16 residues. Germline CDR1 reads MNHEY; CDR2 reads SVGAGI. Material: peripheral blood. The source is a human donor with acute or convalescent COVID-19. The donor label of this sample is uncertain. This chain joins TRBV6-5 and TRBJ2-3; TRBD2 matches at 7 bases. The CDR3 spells CASSYSYLAATDTQYF. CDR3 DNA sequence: TGTGCCAGCAGTTACAGTTACCTAGCGGCCACAGATACGCAGTATTTT.